What follows are 13 T cell receptor beta chains derived from one specimen sequenced in a study of Ad26.COV2.S vaccination and SARS-CoV-2 variants. Assay used: immunoSEQ multiplex PCR; TCRdb lists only in-frame clones, some missing. The repertoire includes 290,000 or so clones, around 87% of them detected once, and about 3.1% sits in the top ten. The treatment: roughly 19 received Ad26.COV2.S at low or high dose, single or two shots; several received placebo; per-sample allocation not given. Samples were taken on day 63 after the first vaccine or placebo injection. The sequencing used peripheral blood, collected in a trial of Ad26.COV2.S vaccine versus placebo. These receptors all stem from a person aged 18-60 years who received the Ad26.COV2.S COVID-19 vaccine or a placebo.

The chain couples TRBV7-8 to TRBJ1-1, with TRBD1 as a possible D gene (6 bases). V was cut by 1 base and J by 4 bases, with 10 bases left in between. The CDR3 extends over 14 amino acids. Germline CDR1 and CDR2: SGHVS and FQNEAQ. The CDR3 reads CASSLVGGGTEAFF. In DNA form, the CDR3 reads TGTGCCAGCAGCTTAGTCGGAGGGGGCACTGAAGCTTTCTTT. The variable domain in full, with the rest retrieved from reference TRBV7-8 and TRBJ1-1, is GAGVSQSPRYKVAKRGQDVALRCDPISGHVSLFWYQQALGQGPEFLTYFQNEAQLDKSGLPSDRFFAERPEGSVSTLKIQRTQQEDSAVYLCASSLVGGGTEAFFGQGTRLTVV.

The V gene is TRBV20-1, the J gene TRBJ1-1; 8 bases fit TRBD1. Germline lookup yields CDR1 DFQATT and CDR2 SNEGSKA (reference sequence). Trimming took 3 bases from V and 3 from J; bases not matched to a gene: 6. The CDR3 spans 14 residues. The CDR3 loop is CSASTGGSYTEAFF. In DNA form, the CDR3 reads TGCAGTGCTAGTACAGGGGGATCGTACACTGAAGCTTTCTTT.

The V and J genes are TRBV24-1 and TRBJ2-3, with 7 bases matching TRBD1. This CDR3 is 15 amino acids long. The germline V gene encodes CDR1 KGHDR and CDR2 SFDVKD. J gave up 1 base and V 4 bases, and 4 bases lay outside the gene matches. CDR3 protein: CATSDPTGGTDTQYF. CDR3 coding DNA: TGTGCCACCAGTGACCCCACAGGGGGCACAGATACGCAGTATTTT.

This sequence joins TRBV6-1 and TRBJ1-6; D unclear. The CDR3 covers 16 residues. Trimming stripped 1 base from V and 1 base from J, with 8 bases between. Germline V gene sequence: CDR1 MNHNS, CDR2 SASEGT. The CDR3 protein is CASSEDQISYNSPLHF. The CDR3 DNA reads TGTGCCAGCAGTGAAGACCAGATATCCTATAATTCACCCCTCCACTTT.

This clone was observed a single time. V usage is TRBV6-6 and J usage is TRBJ1-4; 7 nucleotides line up with TRBD1. The V segment lost 6 bases and the J segment 0 bases; nucleotides outside the gene matches: 7. CDR1 and CDR2 from the germline V gene are MNHNY and SVGAGI (reference sequence). The CDR3 covers 16 residues. The CDR3 DNA is TGTGCCAGCAGCCCCCGGGACAGACCAACTAATGAAAAACTGTTTTTT. This codes for CASSPRDRPTNEKLFF.

The chain recombines TRBV4-2 with TRBJ2-3; perhaps TRBD2 as D (5 bases). There are 17 residues in the CDR3. The ends were cut back, 1 base at V and 6 bases at J, with 20 bases in the middle. Germline values: CDR1 LGHNA, CDR2 YNFKEQ. The CDR3 nucleotides are TGTGCCAGCAGCCAAGCCACGAATTCGCGGGTTGCCGATACGCAGTATTTT. It codes for CASSQATNSRVADTQYF.

The chain uses TRBV7-6 and TRBJ2-3; no firm D call. Germline lookup yields CDR1 SGHVS and CDR2 FNYEAQ. CDR3 length equals 13 residues. The V end lost 5 bases, the J end lost 4 bases, and 10 bases lay between the germline ends. The CDR3 DNA is TGTGCCAGCAGCCGGCAGACCGCAGATACGCAGTATTTT. Protein sequence: CASSRQTADTQYF.

In this sample, this clone turned up once. The chain has TRBV5-8 and TRBJ1-4, with D hard to call. Per germline, CDR1 SGHTS and CDR2 YDEGEE. This CDR3 has 14 amino acids. V lost 0 bases, J lost 6 bases, and 9 bases lay in between. The CDR3 loop reads CASSLGVSDEKLFF. CDR3 in DNA: TGTGCCAGCAGCTTGGGAGTTAGTGATGAAAAACTGTTTTTT.

This clone was detected only once. The chain uses TRBV2 and TRBJ1-1; possible D gene TRBD1, 6 bases. The CDR3 loop spans 13 amino acids. V was cut by 2 bases and J by 6 bases, with 10 bases left in between. Germline V gene data show CDR1 as SNHLY and CDR2 as FYNNEI. The CDR3 region is CASSETGGPEAFF. The CDR3 DNA sequence: TGTGCCAGCAGTGAAACGGGGGGCCCTGAAGCTTTCTTT.

In this sample, this clone turned up once. The chain has TRBV9 and TRBJ1-1, with D possibly matching TRBD1 (6 bases). The V gene's germline CDR1 is SGDLS and CDR2 YYNGEE. V dropped 0 bases and J dropped 6 bases, with 9 bases sitting between them. The CDR3 covers 13 residues. CDR3 nucleotide sequence: TGTGCCAGCAGCGTAGGGGACACCCCTGAAGCTTTCTTT. Translated, it gives CASSVGDTPEAFF.

The chain recombines TRBV5-1 with TRBJ1-1, with D maybe TRBD1 (5 bases). The CDR3 spans 16 residues. Trimming took off 0 bases at V and 2 bases at J, with 14 bases between the two ends. The germline V gene encodes CDR1 SGHRS and CDR2 YFSETQ. The CDR3 reads CASSLGWAGPNTEAFF. CDR3 DNA sequence: TGCGCCAGCAGCTTGGGGTGGGCAGGGCCTAACACTGAAGCTTTCTTT.

The chain combines TRBV5-6 with TRBJ2-1; TRBD2 is a possible D gene (5 bases). The CDR3 loop spans 17 amino acids. The germline V gene has CDR1 SGHDT and CDR2 YYEEEE. The V end was cut by 4 bases, the J end by 3 bases, with 20 bases between. This chain's CDR3 is CASSLPISVGLYNEQFF. CDR3 coding DNA: TGTGCCAGCAGCCTGCCTATCTCGGTAGGACTCTACAATGAGCAGTTCTTC.

The CDR3 DNA reads as TGTGCCAGCAGTTTGGGTGGGAACTACGAGCAGTACTTC. Translating gives CASSLGGNYEQYF. The rearrangement joins TRBV27 to TRBJ2-7; no definite D call. This CDR3 has 13 residues. CDR1 is MNHEY and CDR2 is SMNVEV in the germline V gene (reference sequence). The V end was cut by 3 bases, the J end by 3 bases, with 9 bases between.